This note documents a single TCR beta chain sequence. The data were taken from a study of blood T cell repertoires in COVID-19. The overall study: The origin of the acute and convalescent COVID-19 samples was the United States, Italy and Spain. PBMCs, B-cell-depleted T cells, or T cells provided the cDNA or gDNA that made up the material.

How the authors handled the data: Estimation of nucleated cell counts relied on the amplification of reference gene primers. Repertoires were generated with immunoSEQ multiplex PCR, while TCRdb's copy carries only in-frame clones and drops some. V, J and clone size were drawn from that table, and D and trimming were deduced from the DNA. Of 37,000 or so clones listed, more than 65% are singletons. Germline V gene sequence: CDR1 SNHLY, CDR2 FYNNEI. V lost 7 bases and J lost 4, with 11 bases in between. This CDR3 has 13 amino acids. The sequencing sample was made of peripheral blood. This rearrangement joins TRBV2 to TRBJ1-5; tentatively, D is TRBD1 (5 bases). The TCR was taken from an elderly man with active or convalescent COVID-19. The CDR3 loop is CASKIGGNQPQHF. The CDR3 coding sequence is TGTGCCAGCAAAATCGGGGGAAATCAGCCCCAGCATTTT. Drawing the rest from reference TRBV2 and TRBJ1-5, the complete variable domain is EPEVTQTPSHQVTQMGQEVILRCVPISNHLYFYWYRQILGQKVEFLVSFYNNEISEKSEIFDDQFSVERPDGSNFTLKIRSTKLEDSAMYFCASKIGGNQPQHFGDGTRLSIL.